A single sample gave rise to the 4 T cell receptor beta chains below, sequenced in a study of post-analysis software for immune sequencing data. Study outcomes and limitations: Patients used about 5 TRBV segments, including TRBV5-6, TRBV5-1 and TRBV20-1, more often than controls.

Unique molecular identifiers were built into the TCR beta cDNA libraries. TCRdb ran MiXCR on the PCR reads and lists one entry per CDR3 protein. The sample includes more than 450,000 distinct CDR3 sequences, roughly 46% of them seen just once. Their antigens are not known. The sequencing sample was made of blood. The receptors stem from a girl between 10 and 17 years old with multiple sclerosis.

The V and J genes are TRBV20-1 and TRBJ1-5, with D maybe TRBD1 (5 bases). V lost 3 bases and J lost 6, with 18 bases in between. Germline V lookup: CDR1 DFQATT, CDR2 SNEGSKA (reference sequence). The CDR3 has 15 amino acids. This CDR3 is CSARTEGGESQPQHF. CDR3 nucleotides: TGCAGTGCTAGGACAGAGGGTGGTGAGTCTCAGCCCCAGCATTTT.

The chain links TRBV5-5 to TRBJ1-2; 8 bases are a match to TRBD1. With 4 bases clipped from V and 3 bases from J, the junction kept 11 bases outside the gene matches. This CDR3 has 16 amino acids. Germline values: CDR1 SGHKS, CDR2 YYEKEE (reference sequence). CDR3 in amino acids: CASSPLRAGGYYGYTF. CDR3 bases: TGTGCCAGCAGCCCGCTCCGGGCAGGGGGCTACTATGGCTACACCTTC.

The sample holds a few counts of this clonotype. DNA for the CDR3: TGTGCCAGCTCCCGGGACTGGGGCGGTGAGCAGTTCTTC. This codes for CASSRDWGGEQFF. The chain recombines TRBV12-3 or TRBV12-4 with TRBJ2-1; tentative D call: TRBD2 (6 bases). This CDR3 contains 13 residues. Trimming shortened V by 8 bases and J by 9 bases, and 17 bases separated the two germline ends.

V and J are TRBV29-1 and TRBJ1-1; possible D gene TRBD1, 5 bases. The CDR3 runs 13 residues. The V gene's germline CDR1 is SQVTM and CDR2 ANQGSEA. Trimming left V 7 bases short and J 0 bases short, with 12 bases between. CDR3 residues: CSALTAMNTEAFF. Here the CDR3 DNA reads TGCAGCGCCCTGACAGCGATGAACACTGAAGCTTTCTTT.